The subject of this entry is one T cell receptor (beta chain). MiXCR, applied by TCRdb to the 5' RACE reads, yields one record per CDR3 protein. This table has 30,000 to 45,000 distinct CDR3 sequences, roughly 8.2% appearing once. This sample is drawn from a study of chronic HIV infection and antiretroviral therapy. The junction had 8 bases not matched to a gene; V was cut back by 8 bases and J by 6 bases. Germline CDR1 reads MDHEN; CDR2 reads SYDVKM. The CDR3 has 14 amino acids. Material: peripheral blood. This TCR was sampled from an adult who had HIV and had not received antiretroviral therapy, or was an uninfected healthy control (not recorded which). The J gene is TRBJ1-4, the V gene TRBV28, with TRBD1 matching 8 bases. The CDR3 DNA reads as TGTGCCAGCGGGGAACAGGGGGTGGATGAAAAACTGTTTTTT. Its translation is CASGEQGVDEKLFF.